This TCR beta chain was identified in a study of blood T cell repertoires in COVID-19. Clones were sequenced by immunoSEQ multiplex PCR, and TCRdb holds only the in-frame ones, with some missing. The sample consists of about 240,000 clones, about 82% of them appearing once. Germline V gene lookup returns CDR1 LNHDA and CDR2 SQIVND (reference sequence). This CDR3 region has 15 residues. V lost 6 bases and J lost 1; bases outside the gene matches: 4. This clone was recorded only once. The sequence came from a man older than 75 with acute or convalescent COVID-19. Sequences were obtained from peripheral blood. V usage is TRBV19 and J usage is TRBJ2-2, with 8 bases that match TRBD1. CDR3 in DNA: TGTGCCAGTAGGACCGGGACAGGGAACACCGGGGAGCTGTTTTTT. As protein: CASRTGTGNTGELFF.